The rows below give T cell receptor beta chains drawn from one sample of a study of T-cell reconstitution after alpha-beta-depleted transplantation in children. TCRdb re-analysed the PCR reads in MiXCR, keeping a single row per CDR3 protein. In the table there are about 340,000 distinct CDR3 sequences, approximately 12% of which are singletons. Sequencing was performed on PBMCs, taken from the stem cell graft. These receptors all come from a human donor who donated a stem cell graft to a child with Fanconi anemia. The CDR3 runs from the conserved cysteine through the conserved F or W. Fields, in order: V gene, clone size, D gene, J gene, CDR3 protein, CDR3 DNA. A D gene is named only where the DNA matches it firmly. A row's size may be missing; if present it is once, few, many or a size class.

>TRBV5-1|many|TRBD1|TRBJ2-5
CASSFGDRDQETQYF
TGCGCCAGCAGCTTTGGGGACAGGGATCAAGAGACCCAGTACTTC
>TRBV4-3|NA|NA|TRBJ1-4
CASSSRTRFEKLFF
TGCGCCAGCAGCTCCCGAACAAGGTTCGAAAAACTGTTTTTT
>TRBV28|many|TRBD2|TRBJ2-3
CASSIQAGGTDTQYF
TGTGCCAGCTCTATCCAGGCGGGGGGCACAGATACGCAGTATTTT
>TRBV24-1|NA|NA|TRBJ1-2
CAPLSSNRGGYTF
TGTGCCCCTCTGTCCTCGAACCGGGGCGGCTACACCTTC
>TRBV15|few|NA|TRBJ1-1
CATSRELGVVVKAFF
TGTGCCACCAGCAGAGAGCTGGGGGTGGTTGTAAAAGCTTTCTTT
>TRBV20-1|few|NA|TRBJ2-1
CSAATVLVSYNEQFF
TGCAGTGCCGCTACAGTACTAGTCTCCTACAATGAGCAGTTCTTC
>TRBV2|NA|TRBD2|TRBJ2-5
CASRRDEVAGTETQYF
TGTGCCAGCAGGAGAGATGAGGTAGCGGGTACGGAGACCCAGTACTTC
>TRBV4-2|NA|TRBD1|TRBJ2-7
CASSQDPGTASYEQYF
TGTGCCAGCAGCCAAGATCCCGGGACAGCATCCTACGAGCAGTACTTC
>TRBV5-1|many|NA|TRBJ1-1
CASSLGTTGWDEAFF
TGCGCCAGCAGCTTGGGGACTACCGGATGGGATGAAGCTTTCTTT
>TRBV4-2|NA|NA|TRBJ1-3
CASSQDLASGNTIYF
TGTGCCAGCAGCCAAGATCTGGCTTCTGGAAACACCATATATTTT
>TRBV10-3|few|TRBD1|TRBJ2-7
CAISTGTALYEQYF
TGTGCCATCAGCACCGGGACAGCCCTCTACGAGCAGTACTTC
>TRBV12-3/TRBV12-4|many|NA|TRBJ1-5
CASSLEGPNQPQHF
TGTGCCAGCAGTTTAGAGGGGCCCAATCAGCCCCAGCATTTT
>TRBV3-1|many|TRBD1|TRBJ2-5
CASSPGQVKETQYF
TGTGCCAGCAGCCCTGGACAGGTCAAAGAGACCCAGTACTTC
>TRBV6-5|NA|TRBD1|TRBJ2-2
CASSYSIGTGGTGELFF
TGTGCCAGCAGTTACTCTATCGGGACAGGGGGTACCGGGGAGCTGTTTTTT
>TRBV12-3/TRBV12-4|NA|TRBD2|TRBJ2-1
CASSDLRTSGNNEQFF
TGTGCCAGCAGCGACCTCCGGACTAGCGGAAACAATGAGCAGTTCTTC
>TRBV27|NA|NA|TRBJ1-4
CASSVQGFGYNEKLFF
TGTGCCAGCAGTGTCCAGGGGTTTGGATACAATGAAAAACTGTTTTTT
>TRBV6-5|NA|NA|TRBJ2-1
CASSYSDRPGGSYNEQFF
TGTGCCAGCAGTTACTCAGACAGACCCGGAGGCTCCTACAATGAGCAGTTCTTC
>TRBV11-1|many|NA|TRBJ2-3
CASSLSSYTDTQYF
TGTGCCAGCAGCTTATCTTCTTACACAGATACGCAGTATTTT
>TRBV15|few|NA|TRBJ1-1
CATSRRLNTEAFF
TGTGCCACCAGCAGAAGACTAAACACTGAAGCTTTCTTT
>TRBV2|NA|NA|TRBJ1-4
CASMRGRGDEKLFF
TGTGCCAGCATGAGGGGCAGGGGTGACGAAAAACTGTTTTTT
>TRBV4-1|NA|TRBD2|TRBJ2-1
CASSTRLAGPNEQFF
TGCGCCAGCAGCACCCGACTAGCGGGTCCCAATGAGCAGTTCTTC
>TRBV12-3/TRBV12-4|NA|NA|TRBJ1-2
CASSRGHVNYGYTF
TGTGCCAGCAGTCGAGGACACGTCAACTATGGCTACACCTTC
>TRBV10-3|NA|NA|TRBJ1-5
CAISESVPNQPQHF
TGTGCCATCAGTGAATCGGTTCCTAATCAGCCCCAGCATTTT
>TRBV7-8|NA|TRBD2|TRBJ2-1
CASSLLGLAGYNEQFF
TGTGCCAGCAGCCTCCTGGGACTAGCGGGGTACAATGAGCAGTTCTTC
>TRBV27|many|NA|TRBJ2-3
CASSLSKGRSTDTQYF
TGTGCCAGCAGTTTATCCAAGGGCAGATCCACAGATACGCAGTATTTT
>TRBV5-1|NA|NA|TRBJ2-4
CASSPAGSYKYF
TGCGCCAGCAGCCCAGCCGGCAGCTACAAGTACTTC
>TRBV20-1|few|NA|TRBJ1-5
CSARERQGQQPQHF
TGCAGTGCTAGAGAACGGCAGGGACAACAGCCCCAGCATTTT
>TRBV27|NA|NA|TRBJ1-1
CASKGDALGTEAFF
TGTGCCAGCAAGGGGGACGCACTTGGGACTGAAGCTTTCTTT
>TRBV20-1|few|TRBD1|TRBJ2-7
CSASSFGQGSHEQYF
TGCAGTGCTAGCTCATTCGGACAGGGGTCCCACGAGCAGTACTTC
>TRBV20-1|few|NA|TRBJ2-5
CSAYSPSAQETQYF
TGCAGTGCTTACTCCCCCTCGGCACAAGAGACCCAGTACTTC
>TRBV7-8|NA|TRBD1|TRBJ1-2
CASSLDRAHYGYTF
TGTGCCAGCAGTTTGGACAGGGCGCACTATGGCTACACCTTC
>TRBV5-6|NA|NA|TRBJ2-2
CASSLWRGLNTGELFF
TGTGCCAGCAGCTTGTGGCGGGGCCTGAACACCGGGGAGCTGTTTTTT
>TRBV29-1|NA|NA|TRBJ1-2
CSVGHQLSGGYTF
TGCAGCGTTGGGCACCAGCTGAGCGGTGGCTACACCTTC
>TRBV30|NA|NA|TRBJ2-4
CAAGSGAQYF
TGTGCCGCAGGCTCGGGGGCTCAGTACTTC
>TRBV7-8|many|TRBD2|TRBJ2-2
CASSLGRGAVTGELFF
TGTGCCAGCAGCTTAGGGCGGGGGGCCGTCACCGGGGAGCTGTTTTTT
>TRBV2|few|NA|TRBJ2-7
CASSETTDYEQYF
TGTGCCAGCAGTGAGACAACCGATTACGAGCAGTACTTC
>TRBV2|NA|TRBD1|TRBJ2-1
CAAGGWEQFF
TGTGCCGCAGGGGGTTGGGAGCAGTTCTTC
>TRBV30|NA|NA|TRBJ1-5
CAWSGTTVLVGNQPQHF
TGTGCCTGGAGTGGGACGACAGTGCTAGTAGGCAATCAGCCCCAGCATTTT
>TRBV5-1|NA|NA|TRBJ2-1
CASSDRSTGRNEQFF
TGCGCCAGCAGCGACCGCTCAACGGGACGCAATGAGCAGTTCTTC
>TRBV29-1|few|NA|TRBJ1-1
CSVEDRVDTEAFF
TGCAGCGTTGAAGACAGGGTGGACACTGAAGCTTTCTTT
>TRBV10-3|NA|NA|TRBJ1-5
CAISESVGENSNQPQHF
TGTGCCATCAGTGAGTCTGTAGGGGAGAATAGCAATCAGCCCCAGCATTTT
>TRBV7-2|few|NA|TRBJ2-2
CASSLVRVPGGELFF
TGTGCCAGCAGCTTAGTCAGGGTACCGGGCGGGGAGCTGTTTTTT
>TRBV4-3|few|NA|TRBJ1-1
CASSQGSGLAFF
TGCGCCAGCAGCCAAGGGTCAGGGTTGGCTTTCTTT
>TRBV20-1|many|TRBD1|TRBJ1-1
CSAEPGQGARTEAFF
TGCAGTGCTGAACCGGGACAGGGGGCGCGAACTGAAGCTTTCTTT
>TRBV9|NA|NA|TRBJ2-1
CASSASADRNNEQFF
TGTGCCAGCAGCGCCTCCGCCGACAGGAACAATGAGCAGTTCTTC
>TRBV7-9|few|TRBD2|TRBJ2-2
CATLSGLPNTGELFF
TGTGCCACCCTTTCGGGACTACCCAACACCGGGGAGCTGTTTTTT